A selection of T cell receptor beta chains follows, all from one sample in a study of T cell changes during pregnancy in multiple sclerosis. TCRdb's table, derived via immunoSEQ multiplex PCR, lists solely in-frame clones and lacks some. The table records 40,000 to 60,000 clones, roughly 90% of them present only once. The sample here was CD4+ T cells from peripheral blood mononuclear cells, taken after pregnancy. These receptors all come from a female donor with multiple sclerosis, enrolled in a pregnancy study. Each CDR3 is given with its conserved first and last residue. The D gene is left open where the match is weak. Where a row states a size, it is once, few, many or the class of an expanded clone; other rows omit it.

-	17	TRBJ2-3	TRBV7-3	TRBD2	TGTGCCAGCAGCTTAAACGGGAGGGTCTCCCCCACAGATACGCAGTATTTT	CASSLNGRVSPTDTQYF
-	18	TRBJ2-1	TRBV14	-	TGTGCCAGCAGCGCTAAACTGAACAGGCGAGGCTCCTACAATGAGCAGTTCTTC	CASSAKLNRRGSYNEQFF
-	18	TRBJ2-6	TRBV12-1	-	TGTGCCAGCAGCTTTCAGACAGGATATCCTTCTGGGGCCAACGTCCTGACTTTC	CASSFQTGYPSGANVLTF
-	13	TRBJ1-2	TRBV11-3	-	TGTGCCAGCAGCTCCCTAGACTATTATGGCTACACCTTC	CASSSLDYYGYTF
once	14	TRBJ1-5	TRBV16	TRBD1	TGTGCCAGCAGACTGGGACAGACCAATCAGCCCCAGCATTTT	CASRLGQTNQPQHF
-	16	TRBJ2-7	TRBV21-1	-	TGTGCCAGCAGCACTCTAAGGACAGCGAGCTCCTACGAGCAGTACTTC	CASSTLRTASSYEQYF
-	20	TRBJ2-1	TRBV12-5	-	TGTGCTAGTGGTTTGGTACTGCAGGGCCTCGCGGATAGCTCCTACAATGAGCAGTTCTTC	CASGLVLQGLADSSYNEQFF
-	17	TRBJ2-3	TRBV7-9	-	TGTGCCAGCAGCCGCGGGGGGCGGACAGGGGTGACAGATACGCAGTATTTT	CASSRGGRTGVTDTQYF
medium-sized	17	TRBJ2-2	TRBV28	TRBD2	TGTGCCAGCAGTTCCACGACTAGCGGACTGAACACCGGGGAGCTGTTTTTT	CASSSTTSGLNTGELFF
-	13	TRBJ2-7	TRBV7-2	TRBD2	TGTGCCAGCAGTTATCCGGGGGGCTACGAGCAGTACTTC	CASSYPGGYEQYF
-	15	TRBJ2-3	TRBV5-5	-	TGTGCCAGCAGCCGAGGAATACCTAGCACAGATACGCAGTATTTT	CASSRGIPSTDTQYF
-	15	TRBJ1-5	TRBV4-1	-	TGCGCCAGCAGCCAAGAACAGTCTAACAATCAGCCCCAGCATTTT	CASSQEQSNNQPQHF
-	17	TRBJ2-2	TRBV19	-	TGTGCCAGTAGTATAGATTTGGCTAGCGTCAACACCGGGGAGCTGTTTTTT	CASSIDLASVNTGELFF
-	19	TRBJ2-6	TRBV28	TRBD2	TGTGCCAGCAGTTCCTGGACTAGCGGGCCCCACTCTGGGGCCAACGTCCTGACTTTC	CASSSWTSGPHSGANVLTF
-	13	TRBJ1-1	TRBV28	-	TGTGCCAGCAGTAGAGATCAGAACACTGAAGCTTTCTTT	CASSRDQNTEAFF
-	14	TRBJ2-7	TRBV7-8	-	TGTGCCAGCAGTTACAGGGAAAGCTCCTACGAGCAGTACTTC	CASSYRESSYEQYF
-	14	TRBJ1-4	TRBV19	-	TGTGCCAGTAGTCCCTCCCACCGAGGGGAAAAACTGTTTTTT	CASSPSHRGEKLFF
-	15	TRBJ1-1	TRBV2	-	TGTGCCAGCAGTGGCCGACACCGGATGAACACTGAAGCTTTCTTT	CASSGRHRMNTEAFF
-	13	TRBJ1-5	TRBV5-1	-	TGCGCCAGCAGCTTTGACGGGGTTCAGCCCCAGCATTTT	CASSFDGVQPQHF
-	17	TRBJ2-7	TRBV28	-	TGTGCCAGCAGTTTTAACCCCCAAACAGCAAATTCCTACGAGCAGTACTTC	CASSFNPQTANSYEQYF
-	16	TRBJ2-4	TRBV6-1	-	TGTGCCAGCAGTGAACTTAATAGGGGCGGCAAAAACATTCAGTACTTC	CASSELNRGGKNIQYF
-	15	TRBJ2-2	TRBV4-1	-	TGCGCCAGCAGCCAAGGGACAGCCGTAGCCGGGGAGCTGTTTTTT	CASSQGTAVAGELFF
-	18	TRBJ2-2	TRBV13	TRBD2	TGTGCCAGCAGCCCATCTTACGTACTAGCGGGGAACACCGGGGAGCTGTTTTTT	CASSPSYVLAGNTGELFF
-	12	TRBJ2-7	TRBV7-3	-	TGTGCCAGCAGCGGGGGCGTTTACGAGCAGTACTTC	CASSGGVYEQYF
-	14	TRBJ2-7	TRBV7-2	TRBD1	TGTGCCAGCAGCGTGGGACAGGGACCCTACGAGCAGTACTTC	CASSVGQGPYEQYF
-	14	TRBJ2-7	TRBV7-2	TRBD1	TGTGCCAGCAGCACCGGGACAGGGTACTACGAGCAGTACTTC	CASSTGTGYYEQYF
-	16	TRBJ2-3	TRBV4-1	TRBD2	TGCGCCAGCAGCCCCGATTCCAGCGGGAGCAAAGATACGCAGTATTTT	CASSPDSSGSKDTQYF
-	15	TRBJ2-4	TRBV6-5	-	TGTGCCAGCAGGCCCTATTCTCTAGCCAAAAACATTCAGTACTTC	CASRPYSLAKNIQYF
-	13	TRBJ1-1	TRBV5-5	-	TGTGCCAGCAGCTTGTCTACTCTTACTGAAGCTTTCTTT	CASSLSTLTEAFF
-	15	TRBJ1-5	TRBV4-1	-	TGCGCCAGCAGCCAAGGACAAGGCGGCAATCAGCCCCAGCATTTT	CASSQGQGGNQPQHF
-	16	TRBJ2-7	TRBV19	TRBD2	TGTGCCAGTAGTATAGCCCTAGCGGGGCCCTCCTACGAGCAGTACTTC	CASSIALAGPSYEQYF
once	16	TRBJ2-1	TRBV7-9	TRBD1	TGTGCCAGCAGCCCCCGGGACAGGGTTATAGGCAATGAGCAGTTCTTC	CASSPRDRVIGNEQFF
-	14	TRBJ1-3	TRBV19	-	TGTGCCTCAACGCGCGGAGGCTCTGGAAACACCATATATTTT	CASTRGGSGNTIYF
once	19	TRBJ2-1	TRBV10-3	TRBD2	TGTGCCATCGCGAGATCGGGACTAGCGGGAGGGCGCGCCTACAATGAGCAGTTCTTC	CAIARSGLAGGRAYNEQFF
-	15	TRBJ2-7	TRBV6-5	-	TGTGCCAGCAGTTACGGGCCCCAGGAGGCTGGGGAGCAGTACTTC	CASSYGPQEAGEQYF
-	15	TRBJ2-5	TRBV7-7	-	TGTGCTAGCAGCTTGCGACCTGTAGCGACGGAGACCCAGTACTTC	CASSLRPVATETQYF
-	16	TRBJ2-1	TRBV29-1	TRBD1	TGCAGCGTTGAGATGGTATTGGGGACAGGGTTCAATGAGCAGTTCTTC	CSVEMVLGTGFNEQFF
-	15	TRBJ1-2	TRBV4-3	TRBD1	TGCGCCAGCAGCCAAGGGGGACAGGGGGACTATGGCTACACCTTC	CASSQGGQGDYGYTF
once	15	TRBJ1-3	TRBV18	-	TGTGCCAGCTCACCACCAGGAGGGCTGGGTAACACCATATATTTT	CASSPPGGLGNTIYF
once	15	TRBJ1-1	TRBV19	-	TGTGCCAGTAGGTACAGGGACCTTATGAACACTGAAGCTTTCTTT	CASRYRDLMNTEAFF
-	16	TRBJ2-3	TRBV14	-	TGTGCCAGCAGCCAAGGCCGTGGGAGCCGCACAGATACGCAGTATTTT	CASSQGRGSRTDTQYF
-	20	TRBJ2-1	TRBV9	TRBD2	TGTGCCAGCAGCGCCATAATGGGGGGAACCGGGACTAGCGTATACAATGAGCAGTTCTTC	CASSAIMGGTGTSVYNEQFF
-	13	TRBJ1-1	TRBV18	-	TGTGCCAGCTCAGCCAATGGCGGAACTGAAGCTTTCTTT	CASSANGGTEAFF
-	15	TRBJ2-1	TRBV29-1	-	TGCAGCGGGGGTCAAATGCAAGGGAGAGGGTATGAGCAGTTCTTC	CSGGQMQGRGYEQFF
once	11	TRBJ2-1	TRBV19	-	TGTGCCAGTTTCAGGGACAATGAGCAGTTCTTC	CASFRDNEQFF
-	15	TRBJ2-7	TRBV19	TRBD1	TGTGCCAGTAGTGCGGACAGGGGACCGTCGGAAGAGCAGTACTTC	CASSADRGPSEEQYF
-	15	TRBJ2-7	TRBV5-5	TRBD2	TGTGCCAGCAGCCGGGGGGGCGGGAGCTCCTACGAGCAGTACTTC	CASSRGGGSSYEQYF